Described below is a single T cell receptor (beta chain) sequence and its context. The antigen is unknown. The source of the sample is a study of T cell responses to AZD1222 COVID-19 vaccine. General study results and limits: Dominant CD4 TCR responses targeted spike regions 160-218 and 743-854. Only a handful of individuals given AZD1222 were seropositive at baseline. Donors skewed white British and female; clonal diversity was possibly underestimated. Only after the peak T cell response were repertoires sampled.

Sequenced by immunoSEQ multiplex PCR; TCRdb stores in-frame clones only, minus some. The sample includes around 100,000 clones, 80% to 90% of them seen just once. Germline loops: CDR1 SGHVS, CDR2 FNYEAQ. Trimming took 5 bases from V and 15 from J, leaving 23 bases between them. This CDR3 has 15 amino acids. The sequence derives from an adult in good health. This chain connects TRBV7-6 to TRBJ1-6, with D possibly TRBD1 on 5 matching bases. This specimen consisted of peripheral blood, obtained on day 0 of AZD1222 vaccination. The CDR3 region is CASSAAGPPSDFLHF. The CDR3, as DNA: TGTGCCAGCAGCGCGGCGGGACCGCCTTCGGACTTCCTCCACTTT. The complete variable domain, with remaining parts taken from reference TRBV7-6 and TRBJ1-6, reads GAGVSQSPRYKVTKRGQDVALRCDPISGHVSLYWYRQALGQGPEFLTYFNYEAQQDKSGLPNDRFSAERPEGSISTLTIQRTEQRDSAMYRCASSAAGPPSDFLHFGNGTRLTVT.